This T cell receptor (beta chain) was sequenced during a study of shared clonotypes between healthy human individuals. This clone was recorded once. Assay: immunoSEQ multiplex PCR; the TCRdb copy retains only in-frame clones and omits some. The sample lists around 690,000 clones; 90% were seen once. The sequence came from a man aged 18 to 30 in good health. Some clones in this sample may be carry-over from other donors' samples. The sample consisted of memory CD8+ T cells from PBMCs. The subset was: CD45RO+ cells pooled with CCR7-negative TemRA cells.

CDR3 nucleotide sequence: TGTGCCATCAGTGACCCCGGGGCTAGCGGGAGAAATGAGCAGTTCTTC. Protein sequence: CAISDPGASGRNEQFF. V usage is TRBV10-3 and J usage is TRBJ2-1, with 10 bases aligning to TRBD2. This CDR3 is 16 amino acids long. V was pared by 3 bases and J by 7 bases, with 9 bases of the junction left unmatched. Germline V gene data show CDR1 as ENHRY and CDR2 as SYGVKD.